A selection of T cell receptor beta chains follows, all from one sample in a study of T cells after posttransplantation cyclophosphamide. Repertoires were generated with immunoSEQ multiplex PCR, while TCRdb's copy carries only in-frame clones and drops some. The sample holds approximately 52,000 clones, roughly 84% seen once. Sequencing was performed on PBMCs. All receptors come from a man younger than 45 with a blood cancer, CMV-positive, and with a related stem cell donor. The CDR3 runs from the conserved cysteine through the conserved F or W. D genes are given only for firm matches. Size is stated for part of the rows, as once, few or many counts, or as a class when the clone is expanded.

TRBV27	TRBJ2-1	.	.	CASSFSRLNEQFF	TGTGCCAGCAGTTTCAGTCGACTGAATGAGCAGTTCTTC
TRBV2	TRBJ2-6	.	.	CASSVRRVGANVLTF	TGTGCCAGCAGTGTTCGGCGGGTCGGGGCCAACGTCCTGACTTTC
TRBV10-1	TRBJ2-7	.	.	CASGGSTTAPYEQYF	TGCGCCAGCGGGGGGTCCACGACAGCGCCCTACGAGCAGTACTTC
TRBV5-1	TRBJ2-2	TRBD2	.	CASSSTSGRNTGELFF	TGCGCCAGCAGCTCGACTAGCGGGAGGAACACCGGGGAGCTGTTTTTT
TRBV7-2	TRBJ1-2	.	.	CASSPRTSNYGYTF	TGTGCCAGCAGCCCCAGGACATCTAACTATGGCTACACCTTC
TRBV6-6	TRBJ2-1	TRBD2	.	CASSRAGDSNEQFF	TGTGCCAGCAGCAGAGCGGGAGATTCCAATGAGCAGTTCTTC
TRBV18	TRBJ1-5	.	.	CASSQRVGRDNQPQHF	TGTGCCAGCTCCCAGCGGGTAGGCAGGGACAATCAGCCCCAGCATTTT
TRBV19	TRBJ2-7	TRBD1	few	CASSTRQGEQYF	TGTGCCAGTAGTACGAGACAGGGAGAGCAGTACTTC
TRBV28	TRBJ1-4	.	.	CASRLPEGEKLFF	TGTGCCAGCAGACTCCCGGAGGGGGAAAAACTGTTTTTT
TRBV28	TRBJ2-1	TRBD2	.	CASSSPGLAGNNEQFF	TGTGCCAGCAGTTCACCGGGACTAGCCGGTAACAATGAGCAGTTCTTC
TRBV30	TRBJ1-5	.	.	CAWIAGPGNFSNQPQHF	TGTGCCTGGATCGCGGGACCGGGAAACTTTAGCAATCAGCCCCAGCATTTT
TRBV28	TRBJ2-1	.	.	CASGQGGSYNEQFF	TGTGCCAGCGGGCAGGGGGGATCCTACAATGAGCAGTTCTTC
TRBV7-2	TRBJ2-1	TRBD2	.	CASSFLASGNTFF	TGTGCCAGCAGCTTTTTGGCTAGCGGGAATACGTTCTTC
TRBV30	TRBJ2-7	.	.	CAWSVLGAKQYF	TGTGCCTGGAGTGTACTGGGGGCCAAGCAGTACTTC
TRBV7-2	TRBJ1-2	TRBD1	once	CASSPWDRGSYGYTF	TGTGCCAGCAGCCCGTGGGACAGGGGAAGCTATGGCTACACCTTC
TRBV7-9	TRBJ1-1	TRBD1	.	CASSFGQGASEAFF	TGTGCCAGCAGCTTTGGACAGGGGGCATCCGAAGCTTTCTTT
TRBV7-9	TRBJ2-7	.	.	CASSPQYEQYF	TGTGCCAGCAGCCCTCAGTACGAGCAGTACTTC
TRBV29-1	TRBJ2-3	.	once	CSVGGGLSFTDTQYF	TGCAGCGTGGGGGGGGGCCTCTCTTTCACAGATACGCAGTATTTT
TRBV5-1	TRBJ2-7	.	.	CASSPGTHLEGYEQYF	TGCGCCAGCAGCCCCGGGACTCACCTTGAGGGCTACGAGCAGTACTTC
TRBV29-1	TRBJ1-3	.	few	CSVRAIEPGNTIYF	TGCAGCGTGCGAGCAATTGAACCTGGAAACACCATATATTTT
TRBV5-6	TRBJ2-1	TRBD2	.	CASSRPGGTERSFF	TGTGCCAGCAGCCGACCGGGAGGCACGGAGAGGAGTTTCTTC
TRBV9	TRBJ1-5	TRBD1	.	CASSEGVTGANQPQHF	TGTGCCAGCAGCGAGGGGGTTACAGGGGCGAATCAGCCCCAGCATTTT
TRBV6-5	TRBJ2-2	TRBD2	.	CASRVRDYPTGELFF	TGTGCCAGCAGGGTGCGGGACTACCCCACCGGGGAGCTGTTTTTT
TRBV6-1	TRBJ1-2	TRBD1	few	CASGQVGLFYGYTF	TGTGCCAGCGGACAGGTCGGGCTATTCTATGGCTACACCTTC
TRBV4-3	TRBJ1-1	.	medium-sized	CASSQIWQDTEAFF	TGCGCCAGCAGCCAAATTTGGCAGGACACTGAAGCTTTCTTT
TRBV6-5	TRBJ1-6	.	.	CASSPGNNSPLHF	TGTGCCAGCAGTCCCGGGAACAATTCACCCCTCCACTTT
TRBV7-2	TRBJ2-2	TRBD1	once	CASSPYRGRTGELFF	TGTGCCAGCAGCCCGTACAGGGGGCGGACCGGGGAGCTGTTTTTT
TRBV5-6	TRBJ1-2	.	.	CASSLPGGDGYTF	TGTGCCAGCAGCTTGCCCGGCGGGGATGGCTACACCTTC
TRBV5-1	TRBJ2-7	.	.	CASSSEQGGPYEQYF	TGCGCCAGCAGCTCGGAGCAGGGGGGCCCCTACGAGCAGTACTTC
TRBV6-1	TRBJ1-6	.	.	CASSVGGVYSPLHF	TGTGCCAGCAGTGTGGGGGGGGTTTATTCACCCCTCCACTTT
TRBV15	TRBJ1-1	.	.	CATTQNTEAFF	TGTGCCACCACCCAGAACACTGAAGCTTTCTTT
TRBV6-1	TRBJ2-4	.	.	CASSAGGLAKNIQYF	TGTGCCAGCAGTGCTGGCGGTCTAGCCAAAAACATTCAGTACTTC
TRBV28	TRBJ2-7	.	.	CASSFGFQGGYEQYF	TGTGCCAGCAGTTTTGGTTTTCAGGGAGGCTACGAGCAGTACTTC
TRBV18	TRBJ1-3	.	.	CASSPGTLGNTIYF	TGTGCCAGCTCACCCGGGACACTAGGAAACACCATATATTTT
TRBV29-1	TRBJ2-2	.	.	CSGSGHLNTGELFF	TGCAGCGGCTCGGGACACCTAAACACCGGGGAGCTGTTTTTT
TRBV5-6	TRBJ2-1	TRBD2	.	CASSKREANEQFF	TGTGCCAGCAGCAAGCGGGAGGCCAATGAGCAGTTCTTC
TRBV30	TRBJ2-3	.	.	CAWKDSLSTDTQYF	TGTGCCTGGAAGGACAGCCTTAGCACAGATACGCAGTATTTT
TRBV30	TRBJ2-3	TRBD2	.	CAWLRGRSTDTQYF	TGTGCCTGGTTACGCGGGAGAAGCACAGATACGCAGTATTTT
TRBV4-3	TRBJ2-1	TRBD2	.	CASSQVIAGGHNEQFF	TGCGCCAGCAGCCAAGTAATAGCGGGAGGGCACAATGAGCAGTTCTTC
TRBV27	TRBJ2-7	.	.	CASSSPWTVYSYEQYF	TGTGCCAGCAGTTCCCCATGGACAGTATACTCCTACGAGCAGTACTTC
TRBV11-2	TRBJ2-7	TRBD2	.	CASSSRLAGVNEQYF	TGTGCCAGCAGCTCCCGACTAGCGGGAGTTAACGAGCAGTACTTC
TRBV18	TRBJ2-2	.	.	CASSPNSGFANTGELFF	TGTGCCAGCTCACCAAACAGCGGCTTCGCGAACACCGGGGAGCTGTTTTTT
TRBV30	TRBJ1-2	.	.	CAWRGGTPPNYGYTF	TGTGCCTGGAGGGGGGGGACACCTCCTAACTATGGCTACACCTTC
TRBV18	TRBJ2-5	.	.	CANSGLFLQETQYF	TGTGCCAACTCGGGACTCTTTTTACAAGAGACCCAGTACTTC
TRBV19	TRBJ2-7	TRBD1	.	CASSINRGYEQYF	TGTGCCAGTAGTATTAACAGGGGTTACGAGCAGTACTTC
TRBV7-9	TRBJ1-1	.	.	CASSSQGPEAFF	TGTGCCAGCAGCTCCCAGGGGCCTGAAGCTTTCTTT